The 22 T cell receptor beta chains below all came from one sample that was sequenced in a study of cytomegalovirus exposure and HLA in healthy donors. Primers for the PCR totalled 60 Vbeta and 13 Jbeta. Repertoires were generated with immunoSEQ multiplex PCR, while TCRdb's copy carries only in-frame clones and drops some. The sample comprises about 140,000 clones, 80% of which are singletons, and roughly 1.2% rests with the top ten. Sequencing used PBMCs. The receptor set was obtained from a male donor in good health and CMV-seropositive.

V is TRBV10-3 and J is TRBJ2-2, with D possibly TRBD1 on 7 matching bases. V lost 6 bases and J 5 bases, leaving 16 bases between the germline ends. The CDR3 runs to 15 residues. Germline V gene data show CDR1 as ENHRY and CDR2 as SYGVKD. CDR3 loop: CAISPGGFSTGELFF. In DNA form, the CDR3 reads TGTGCCATCAGCCCAGGGGGGTTCTCGACCGGGGAGCTGTTTTTT.

The chain carries TRBV5-8 and TRBJ2-7, with 8 bases that match TRBD1. Germline CDR1 reads SGHTS; CDR2 reads YDEGEE. This CDR3 spans 12 amino acids. V shed 5 bases, J shed 4 bases, and the junction held 2 bases outside the gene matches. CDR3 bases: TGTGCCAGCAGTGACAGGGGTTACGAGCAGTACTTC. It encodes CASSDRGYEQYF.

The genes are TRBV5-4 and TRBJ2-2; 15 bases line up with TRBD2. Germline-derived CDR1 and CDR2 are SGHNT and YYREEE (reference sequence). The CDR3 contains 18 residues. Trimming took 4 bases from V and 1 from J; bases not matched to a gene: 5. CDR3 sequence: CASSQGLAGGRNTGELFF. In nucleotides, the CDR3 is TGTGCCAGCAGCCAGGGACTAGCGGGGGGCCGGAACACCGGGGAGCTGTTTTTT.

A note on this clone: A junction boundary mismatches the germline segment, possibly from a read error. CDR3 sequence: CASGGILPRGYGYPF. The CDR3 region has the DNA TGTGCCAGCGGAGGGATTCTTCCTAGGGGCTATGGCTACCCCTTC. The chain uses TRBV2 and TRBJ1-2; D is perhaps TRBD1 (5 bases). Germline V gives CDR1 SNHLY, CDR2 FYNNEI. The CDR3 has 15 amino acids.

The genes are TRBV2 and TRBJ2-5; 7 nucleotides align to TRBD2. V lost 4 bases, J lost 4 bases, and 9 bases stayed unmatched. Germline V gene sequence: CDR1 SNHLY, CDR2 FYNNEI. This CDR3 is built from 15 residues. This CDR3 reads CASSGLAGEGETQYF. In DNA form, the CDR3 reads TGTGCCAGCAGTGGACTAGCTGGGGAGGGAGAGACCCAGTACTTC.

The V and J genes are TRBV7-8 and TRBJ1-5; D remains unclear. The CDR3 has 13 residues. V dropped 1 base and J dropped 7 bases, with 8 bases sitting between them. Germline V CDR1 and CDR2: SGHVS, FQNEAQ. This CDR3 reads CASSLGEGQPQHF. CDR3 nucleotides: TGTGCCAGCAGCTTAGGGGAGGGCCAGCCCCAGCATTTT. Variable domain in full (rest from reference TRBV7-8 and TRBJ1-5): GAGVSQSPRYKVAKRGQDVALRCDPISGHVSLFWYQQALGQGPEFLTYFQNEAQLDKSGLPSDRFFAERPEGSVSTLKIQRTQQEDSAVYLCASSLGEGQPQHFGDGTRLSIL.

V is TRBV7-8 and J is TRBJ2-3; possible D gene TRBD1, 6 bases. Per the germline V gene, CDR1 is SGHVS and CDR2 is FQNEAQ. CDR3 size: 15 residues. Trimming took 5 bases from V and 1 from J, leaving 13 bases between them. The CDR3, as DNA: TGTGCCAGCAGCGTCCGGGACACGGGCACAGATACGCAGTATTTT. Its translation is CASSVRDTGTDTQYF.

V gene TRBV6-4 combines with J gene TRBJ2-3; TRBD2 aligns across 8 bases. V dropped 6 bases and J dropped 0; count of bases not matched to a gene: 5. CDR3 size: 15 residues. The germline CDR1 and CDR2 sequences are MRHNA and SNTAGT. The CDR3 spells CASRSRGASTDTQYF. The CDR3 DNA reads TGTGCCAGCAGGTCGCGGGGGGCCAGCACAGATACGCAGTATTTT.

In its sample, this clone was seen a few times. The chain uses TRBV4-2 and TRBJ2-6, with D possibly TRBD1 on 6 matching bases. Trimming stripped 3 bases from V and 0 bases from J, with 15 bases between. CDR1 and CDR2 (germline): LGHNA, YNFKEQ. The CDR3 runs 18 residues. CDR3 loop: CASSQDDTGSSGANVLTF. CDR3 nucleotide sequence: TGTGCCAGCAGCCAGGACGACACAGGGAGCTCTGGGGCCAACGTCCTGACTTTC.

The chain uses TRBV19 and TRBJ1-1, with D perhaps matching TRBD1 (5 bases). Germline CDR1 LNHDA, CDR2 SQIVND (reference sequence). This CDR3 spans 13 amino acids. Trimming left V 10 bases short and J 5 bases short, with 17 bases between. Here the CDR3 DNA reads TGTGCCACCCGCGAGCGGGGGGGGACTGAAGCTTTCTTT. Translated, it gives CATRERGGTEAFF.

The chain recombines TRBV19 with TRBJ2-2; maybe TRBD2 (5 bases). The V gene lost 1 base and the J gene lost 4 bases, with 13 bases spanning the gap. The germline V gene has CDR1 LNHDA and CDR2 SQIVND (reference sequence). The length of the CDR3 is 16 residues. As DNA, the CDR3 is TGTGCCAGTAGTATAGTCGGGGAGTTGGGCACCGGGGAGCTGTTTTTT. As protein: CASSIVGELGTGELFF.

This sequence joins TRBV4-1 and TRBJ1-1; D not certain. The CDR3 length is 14 residues. V gave up 1 base and J gave up 1 base, with 7 bases separating them. The germline CDR1 and CDR2 sequences are MGHRA and YSYEKL. The CDR3 is CASSQVQANTEAFF. For the CDR3, the DNA is TGCGCCAGCAGCCAAGTGCAGGCGAACACTGAAGCTTTCTTT.

The chain employs TRBV2 and TRBJ2-1; 12 positions match TRBD2. This CDR3 is built from 15 residues. CDR1 and CDR2 from the germline V gene are SNHLY and FYNNEI. V shed 6 bases, J shed 9 bases, and the junction held 9 bases outside the gene matches. The CDR3 DNA reads as TGTGCCAGCAGCGCTAGACTAGCGGGGGACGGTGAGCAGTTCTTC. Residues: CASSARLAGDGEQFF. Complete variable domain (other parts from reference TRBV2 and TRBJ2-1): EPEVTQTPSHQVTQMGQEVILRCVPISNHLYFYWYRQILGQKVEFLVSFYNNEISEKSEIFDDQFSVERPDGSNFTLKIRSTKLEDSAMYFCASSARLAGDGEQFFGPGTRLTVL.

The CDR3 region has the DNA TGTGCCAGCAGCGCCTATACGGGACAGAACTATGGCTACACCTTC. It codes for CASSAYTGQNYGYTF. The chain uses TRBV9 and TRBJ1-2; the match to TRBD1 covers 7 bases. CDR3 length equals 15 residues. The trim removed 3 bases at V and 2 bases at J, leaving 7 bases unmatched. Germline lookup yields CDR1 SGDLS and CDR2 YYNGEE. Using reference TRBV9 and TRBJ1-2 for the parts outside the CDR3, the full variable domain is DSGVTQTPKHLITATGQRVTLRCSPRSGDLSVYWYQQSLDQGLQFLIQYYNGEERAKGNILERFSAQQFPDLHSELNLSSLELGDSALYFCASSAYTGQNYGYTFGSGTRLTVV.

This chain joins TRBV4-1 and TRBJ2-2; 8 bases align to TRBD1. The CDR3 is made up of 17 amino acids. The germline gives CDR1 MGHRA, CDR2 YSYEKL. V dropped 4 bases and J dropped 3; count of bases not matched to a gene: 10. The CDR3 bases are TGCGCCAGCAGCCCCAACCCCTGGACAGGGTACACCGGGGAGCTGTTTTTT. Translating gives CASSPNPWTGYTGELFF.

The rearrangement joins TRBV7-2 to TRBJ2-1; 10 bases agree with TRBD1. V dropped 1 base and J dropped 2; count of bases not matched to a gene: 8. Germline V gene sequence: CDR1 SGHTA, CDR2 FQGNSA. The CDR3 runs 18 residues. CDR3 sequence reads: CASSLEAGGTGAYNEQFF. Written as DNA, the CDR3 is TGTGCCAGCAGCTTAGAAGCCGGGGGGACAGGGGCCTACAATGAGCAGTTCTTC.

This clone was recorded a few times. The rearrangement links TRBV2 to TRBJ2-3, with D possibly being TRBD1 (6 bases). The germline CDR1 and CDR2 sequences are SNHLY and FYNNEI. This CDR3 has 13 residues. The V gene lost 7 bases and the J gene lost 2 bases, with 10 bases spanning the gap. The CDR3 DNA sequence: TGTGCCAGCACGAGGGGGACCACAGATACGCAGTATTTT. Protein: CASTRGTTDTQYF.

The rearrangement uses TRBV27 and TRBJ1-5, with a possible D match to TRBD1 (5 bases). Germline V gene data show CDR1 as MNHEY and CDR2 as SMNVEV (reference sequence). Trimming removed 2 bases from V and 6 bases from J, with 8 bases in between. This CDR3 has 13 residues. This CDR3 is CASSLRGGQPQHF. The CDR3 DNA reads as TGTGCCAGCAGTTTAAGGGGTGGTCAGCCCCAGCATTTT.

The V call is TRBV29-1, the J call TRBJ2-3; 12 positions agree with TRBD1. The CDR3 totals 14 residues. Germline loops: CDR1 SQVTM, CDR2 ANQGSEA. V lost 3 bases and J lost 6; bases outside the gene matches: 4. This chain's CDR3 is CSVEKGQGADTQYF. CDR3 DNA: TGCAGCGTTGAGAAGGGACAGGGGGCCGATACGCAGTATTTT.

The chain is built from TRBV28 and TRBJ1-3, with 10 positions matching TRBD1. CDR1 is MDHEN, CDR2 SYDVKM, per germline. This CDR3 has 15 residues. J lost 3 bases, V lost 4 bases, and 3 bases had no gene match. CDR3: CASSSGQGVGNTIYF. In nucleotides, the CDR3 is TGTGCCAGCAGTTCCGGACAGGGGGTTGGAAACACCATATATTTT. The full variable domain, in which reference TRBV28 and TRBJ1-3 provide the parts outside the CDR3, is DVKVTQSSRYLVKRTGEKVFLECVQDMDHENMFWYRQDPGLGLRLIYFSYDVKMKEKGDIPEGYSVSREKKERFSLILESASTNQTSMYLCASSSGQGVGNTIYFGEGSWLTVV.

This clone came up a few times. The chain has TRBV7-2 and TRBJ2-5, with D possibly being TRBD1 (5 bases). Trimming took off 2 bases at V and 3 bases at J, with 13 bases between the two ends. The CDR3 runs 15 residues. Germline V gene lookup returns CDR1 SGHTA and CDR2 FQGNSA. CDR3 region: CASSLRPGWEETQYF. CDR3 in DNA: TGTGCCAGCAGCTTAAGGCCAGGGTGGGAAGAGACCCAGTACTTC.

The table lists this clone with a count of one. The chain is built from TRBV11-2 and TRBJ2-7, with D possibly being TRBD1 (5 bases). The V and J ends lost 2 bases and 5 bases respectively, with 10 bases between them. This CDR3 is 13 amino acids long. Germline CDR1 SGHAT, CDR2 FQNNGV. CDR3 protein: CASSLLTDNEQYF. As DNA, the CDR3 is TGTGCCAGCAGCTTATTGACAGACAACGAGCAGTACTTC.